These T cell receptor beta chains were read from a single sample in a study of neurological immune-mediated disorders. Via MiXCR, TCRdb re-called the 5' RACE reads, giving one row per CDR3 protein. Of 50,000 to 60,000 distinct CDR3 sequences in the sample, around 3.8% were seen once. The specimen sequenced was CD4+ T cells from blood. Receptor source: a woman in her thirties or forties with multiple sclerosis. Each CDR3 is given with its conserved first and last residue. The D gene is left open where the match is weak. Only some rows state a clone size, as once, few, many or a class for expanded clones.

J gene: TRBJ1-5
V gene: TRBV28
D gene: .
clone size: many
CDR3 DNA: TGTGCTAGTTACTCGGGGAGCCTTTATCAGCCCCAGCATTTT
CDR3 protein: CASYSGSLYQPQHF

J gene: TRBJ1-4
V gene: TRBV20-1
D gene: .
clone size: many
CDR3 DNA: TGCAGTGCTAGAGAAGGCACGGGGAATGAAAAACTGTTTTTT
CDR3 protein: CSAREGTGNEKLFF

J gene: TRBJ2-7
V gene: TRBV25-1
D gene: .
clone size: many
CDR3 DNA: TGTGCCAGCAGTGTCTCCGGGGGCGGCTACGAGCAGTACTTC
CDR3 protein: CASSVSGGGYEQYF

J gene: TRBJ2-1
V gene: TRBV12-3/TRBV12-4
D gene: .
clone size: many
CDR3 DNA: TGTGCCAGCAGAACCTACAATGAGCAGTTCTTC
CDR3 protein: CASRTYNEQFF

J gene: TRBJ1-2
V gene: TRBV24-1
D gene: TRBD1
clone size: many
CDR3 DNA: TGTGCCACCAGTGATACCCGGACAGGGGGAGTATATGGCTACACCTTC
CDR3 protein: CATSDTRTGGVYGYTF

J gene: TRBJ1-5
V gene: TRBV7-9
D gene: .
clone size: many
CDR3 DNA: TGTGCCAGCAGCGAACAGGGAGGACAGCCCCAGCATTTT
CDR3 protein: CASSEQGGQPQHF

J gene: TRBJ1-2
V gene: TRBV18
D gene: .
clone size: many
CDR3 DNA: TGTGCCAGCTCACCAGTCGGACCAGCCTATGGCTACACCTTC
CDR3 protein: CASSPVGPAYGYTF

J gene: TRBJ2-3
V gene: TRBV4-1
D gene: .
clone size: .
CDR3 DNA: TGCGCCAGCAGCCTAAGATCGGTCCTCCCCGTCTTCACAGATACGCAGTATTTT
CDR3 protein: CASSLRSVLPVFTDTQYF

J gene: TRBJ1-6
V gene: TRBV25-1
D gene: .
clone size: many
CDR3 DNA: TGTGCCAGCAGAAATTCCTATAATTCACCCCTCCACTTT
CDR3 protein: CASRNSYNSPLHF

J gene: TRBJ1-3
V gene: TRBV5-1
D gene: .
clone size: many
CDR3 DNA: TGCGCCAGCAGCTTGGGGGGCACCAGCTCTGGAAACACCATATATTTT
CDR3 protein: CASSLGGTSSGNTIYF

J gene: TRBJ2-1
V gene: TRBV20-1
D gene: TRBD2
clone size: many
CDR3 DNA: TGCAGTGCTAGAGATAGGAGACTAGCAGACAATGAGCAGTTCTTC
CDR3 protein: CSARDRRLADNEQFF

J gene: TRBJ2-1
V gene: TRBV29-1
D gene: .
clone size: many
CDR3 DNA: TGCAGCGTTGAAGGGAGACAGAGAAACAATGAGCAGTTCTTC
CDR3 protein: CSVEGRQRNNEQFF

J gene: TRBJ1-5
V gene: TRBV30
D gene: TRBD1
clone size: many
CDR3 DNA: TGTGCCTGGAGTGGAAACAGGGGACAGCCCCAGCATTTT
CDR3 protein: CAWSGNRGQPQHF

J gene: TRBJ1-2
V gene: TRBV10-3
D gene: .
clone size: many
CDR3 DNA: TGTGCCATCAGGGCTTTTAACTATGGCTACACCTTC
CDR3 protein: CAIRAFNYGYTF

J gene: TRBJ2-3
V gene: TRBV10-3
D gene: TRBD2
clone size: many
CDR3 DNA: TGTGCCATCAGTGAGTTCCGAGGCGGGGGGGCTTCAGATACGCAGTATTTT
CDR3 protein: CAISEFRGGGASDTQYF

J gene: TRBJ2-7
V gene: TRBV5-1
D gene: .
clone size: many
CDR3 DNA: TGCGCCAGCAGCCTAGGGGCTGCAACCTACGAGCAGTACTTC
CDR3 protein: CASSLGAATYEQYF

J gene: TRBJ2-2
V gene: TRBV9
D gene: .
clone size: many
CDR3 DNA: TGTGCCAGCAGCGGGCCGGGGGTGAACACCGGGGAGCTGTTTTTT
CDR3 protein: CASSGPGVNTGELFF

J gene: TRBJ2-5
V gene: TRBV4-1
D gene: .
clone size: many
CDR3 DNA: TGCGCCAGCAGCCAGACGGGAAGAACAGAGACCCAGTACTTC
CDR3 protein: CASSQTGRTETQYF

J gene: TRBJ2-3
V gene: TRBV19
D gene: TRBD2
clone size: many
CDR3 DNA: TGTGCCAGTAGTAACATAGCGGGGGGGAGCACAGATACGCAGTATTTT
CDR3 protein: CASSNIAGGSTDTQYF

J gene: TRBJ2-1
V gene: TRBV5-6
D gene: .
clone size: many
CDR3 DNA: TGTGCCAGCAGCTTGGGGGGGGCCTACAATGAGCAGTTCTTC
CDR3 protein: CASSLGGAYNEQFF

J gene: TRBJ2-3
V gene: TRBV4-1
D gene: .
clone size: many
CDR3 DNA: TGCGCCAGCAGCCAACCCCTCCCCGAGAACCTATGGAGTGATACGCAGTATTTT
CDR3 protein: CASSQPLPENLWSDTQYF

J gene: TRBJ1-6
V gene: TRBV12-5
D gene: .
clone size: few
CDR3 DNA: TGTGCTAGTGGTGGTGGAGGTTATTCACCCCTCCACTTT
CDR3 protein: CASGGGGYSPLHF

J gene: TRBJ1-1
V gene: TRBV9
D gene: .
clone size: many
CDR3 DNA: TGTGCCAGCAGCGTAGATAGGGCCACTGAAGCTTTCTTT
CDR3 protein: CASSVDRATEAFF

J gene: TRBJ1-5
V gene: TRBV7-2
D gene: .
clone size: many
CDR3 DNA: TGTGCCAGCAGCTGGGGGGGGGGGAGAGGTCAGCCCCAGCATTTT
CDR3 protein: CASSWGGGRGQPQHF

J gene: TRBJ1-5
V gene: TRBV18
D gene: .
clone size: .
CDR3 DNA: TGTGCCAGCTCAACTACCGGGACGGATAGCAATCAGCCCCAGCATTTT
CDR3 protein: CASSTTGTDSNQPQHF

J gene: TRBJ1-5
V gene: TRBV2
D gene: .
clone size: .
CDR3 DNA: TGTGCCAGCGTAGACAGAGGGAGCAATCAGCCCCAGCATTTT
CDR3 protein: CASVDRGSNQPQHF

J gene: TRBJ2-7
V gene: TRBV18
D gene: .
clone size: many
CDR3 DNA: TGTGCCAGCTCACGTTGGAGCGGCGAATGGGACGGTTCCTACGAGCAGTACTTC
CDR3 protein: CASSRWSGEWDGSYEQYF

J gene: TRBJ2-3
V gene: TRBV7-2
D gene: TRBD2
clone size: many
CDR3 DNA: TGTGCCAGCAGCGCGTGGGCTAGCGGGGGCACAGATACGCAGTATTTT
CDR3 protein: CASSAWASGGTDTQYF

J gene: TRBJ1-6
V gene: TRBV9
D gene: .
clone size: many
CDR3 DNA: TGTGCCAGCAGCGTAGATGAGTCTTCCTATAATTCACCCCTCCACTTT
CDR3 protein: CASSVDESSYNSPLHF

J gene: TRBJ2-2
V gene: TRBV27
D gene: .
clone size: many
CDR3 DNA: TGTGCCAGCAGTTTTTCCAGTCGTACCGGGGAGCTGTTTTTT
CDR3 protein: CASSFSSRTGELFF

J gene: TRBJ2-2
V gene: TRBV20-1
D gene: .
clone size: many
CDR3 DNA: TGCAGTGCTAGAGTAGCAGGAAGCACCGGGGAGCTGTTTTTT
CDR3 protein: CSARVAGSTGELFF

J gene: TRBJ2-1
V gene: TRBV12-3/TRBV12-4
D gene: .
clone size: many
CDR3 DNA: TGTGCCAGCAGTTTTTTCAGGGGGGCCTTCGTAAATGAGCAGTTCTTC
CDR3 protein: CASSFFRGAFVNEQFF

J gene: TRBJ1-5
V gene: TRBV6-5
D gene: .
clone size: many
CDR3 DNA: TGTGCCAGCAGGGCCTCGATTGGGTATAGCAATCAGCCCCAGCATTTT
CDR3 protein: CASRASIGYSNQPQHF

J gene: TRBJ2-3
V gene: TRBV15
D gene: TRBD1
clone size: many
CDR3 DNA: TGTGCCACCAGCAGAGATAGGACAGGGGTAGATACGCAGTATTTT
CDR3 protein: CATSRDRTGVDTQYF

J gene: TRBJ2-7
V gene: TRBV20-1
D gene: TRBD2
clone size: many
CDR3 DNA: TGCAGTGCTAGACCCTTTTTAGCGGGGGATACCTCCTACGAGCAGTACTTC
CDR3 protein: CSARPFLAGDTSYEQYF

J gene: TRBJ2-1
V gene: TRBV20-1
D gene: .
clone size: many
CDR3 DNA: TGCAGTGCTAGAGAGCCGGCCAATGAGCAGTTCTTC
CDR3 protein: CSAREPANEQFF

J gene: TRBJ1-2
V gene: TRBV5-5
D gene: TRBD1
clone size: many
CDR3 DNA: TGTGCCAGCAGCCCCGGGACAGGGGTTAACTATGGCTACACCTTC
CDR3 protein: CASSPGTGVNYGYTF

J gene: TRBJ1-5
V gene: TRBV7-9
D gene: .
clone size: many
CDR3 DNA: TGTGCCAGCAGCTTCGACGGAGACAATCAGCCCCAGCATTTT
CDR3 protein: CASSFDGDNQPQHF

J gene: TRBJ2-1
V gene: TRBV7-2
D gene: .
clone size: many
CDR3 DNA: TGTGCCAGCAGCCCTAAGAGCAGGCTCTTGGTTGGGAATGAGCAGTTCTTC
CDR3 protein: CASSPKSRLLVGNEQFF

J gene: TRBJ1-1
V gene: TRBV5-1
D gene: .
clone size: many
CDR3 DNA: TGCGCCAGCAGCGAGGGATTTGACACTGAAGCTTTCTTT
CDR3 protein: CASSEGFDTEAFF

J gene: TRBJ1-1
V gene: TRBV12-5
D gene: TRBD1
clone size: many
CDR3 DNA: TGTGCTAGTGGCCCGACAGGGACGAGGAGCACTGAAGCTTTCTTT
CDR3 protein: CASGPTGTRSTEAFF

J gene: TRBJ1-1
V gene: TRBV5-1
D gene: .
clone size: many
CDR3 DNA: TGCGCCAGCAGTACCGGGACCTCCCTAACTGAAGCTTTCTTT
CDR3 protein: CASSTGTSLTEAFF

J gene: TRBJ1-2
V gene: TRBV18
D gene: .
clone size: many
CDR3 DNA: TGTGCCAGCTCCCAGGACCGTACTGAGGGATATGGCTACACCTTC
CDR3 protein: CASSQDRTEGYGYTF

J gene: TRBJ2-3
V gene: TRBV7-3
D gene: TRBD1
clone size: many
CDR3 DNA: TGTGCCAGCAGCTTACAGGGGGCGCAGGGTACGCAGTATTTT
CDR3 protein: CASSLQGAQGTQYF

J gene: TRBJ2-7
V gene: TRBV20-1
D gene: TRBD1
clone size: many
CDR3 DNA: TGCAGTGCGTCGACAGGGGCCCCGAAAGAAGACGAGCAGTACTTC
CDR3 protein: CSASTGAPKEDEQYF

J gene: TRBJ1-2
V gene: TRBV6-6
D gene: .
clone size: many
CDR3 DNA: TGTGCCAGCTCCCCCTCAGCGGAAGGCTACGGCTACACCTTC
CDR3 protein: CASSPSAEGYGYTF

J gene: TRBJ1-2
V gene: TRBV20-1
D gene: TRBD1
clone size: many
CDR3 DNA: TGCAGTGCTGCAAAGGGACAGGGGGCGTGGAGCTACACCTTC
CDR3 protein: CSAAKGQGAWSYTF

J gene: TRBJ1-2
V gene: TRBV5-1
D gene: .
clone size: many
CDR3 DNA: TGCGCCAGCAGCTTCCCCGGGTTGGAGGGCTACACCTTC
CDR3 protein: CASSFPGLEGYTF

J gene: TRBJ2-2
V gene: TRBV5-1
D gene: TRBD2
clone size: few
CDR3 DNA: TGCGCCAGCAGTTTGGTTCCCGGGACTAGCGGCTACACCGGGGAGCTGTTTTTT
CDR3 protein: CASSLVPGTSGYTGELFF

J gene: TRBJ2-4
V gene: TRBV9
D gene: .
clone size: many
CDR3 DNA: TGTGCCAGCAGCGAGAGCTCAAACCCCTGGAACATTCAGTACTTC
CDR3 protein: CASSESSNPWNIQYF

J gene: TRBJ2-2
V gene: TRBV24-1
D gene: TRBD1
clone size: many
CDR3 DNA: TGTGCCACCAGTGATTCAGGGACAGGGGGCGCGTGGACCGGGGAGCTGTTTTTT
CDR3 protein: CATSDSGTGGAWTGELFF